This T cell receptor beta chain came from a study of T-cell reconstitution after alpha-beta-depleted transplantation in children. Unique molecular identifiers were incorporated when the TCRbeta library was constructed. TCRdb fed the PCR reads into MiXCR, producing one record per CDR3 protein. The table has 85,000 to 120,000 distinct CDR3 sequences, under 9% seen once. In this sample, this clonotype turned up a few times. Its antigen is as yet unknown. Germline trimming cut 5 bases from V and 2 bases from J; bases unmatched to any gene: 12. This CDR3 contains 15 residues. In germline, CDR1 is DFQATT, CDR2 SNEGSKA (reference sequence). Whole-study results and caveats: By about two months after transplant, alpha-beta T cells reportedly arose from several hundred graft clones that had expanded. Hyperexpanded clones declined; after one year, newly produced T cells mostly supplied diversity. Where some patients showed high TCRbeta diversity at day 60, it came from recipient T cells and thymic progenitors that had survived.

The specimen was PBMCs, collected before TCRalphabeta/CD19-depleted stem cell transplant. This chain connects TRBV20-1 to TRBJ2-7; TRBD1 matches 7 bases. This clonotype originated in a boy between 2 and 15 years old with acute lymphoblastic leukemia, due to receive a stem cell transplant. This CDR3 reads CSALGQEDVAYEQYF. The CDR3 DNA follows: TGCAGTGCTTTAGGACAGGAAGACGTTGCCTACGAGCAGTACTTC.